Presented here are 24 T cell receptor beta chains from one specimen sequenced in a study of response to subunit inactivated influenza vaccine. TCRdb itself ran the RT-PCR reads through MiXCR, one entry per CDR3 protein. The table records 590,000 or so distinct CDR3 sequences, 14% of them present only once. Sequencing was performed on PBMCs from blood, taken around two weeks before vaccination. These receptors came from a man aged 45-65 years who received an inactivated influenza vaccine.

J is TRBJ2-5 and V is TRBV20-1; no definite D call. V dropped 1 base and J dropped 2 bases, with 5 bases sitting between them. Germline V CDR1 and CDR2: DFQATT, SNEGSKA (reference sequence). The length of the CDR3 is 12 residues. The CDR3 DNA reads TGCAGTGCTAGAGGGTGGCAAGAGACCCAGTACTTC. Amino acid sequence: CSARGWQETQYF.

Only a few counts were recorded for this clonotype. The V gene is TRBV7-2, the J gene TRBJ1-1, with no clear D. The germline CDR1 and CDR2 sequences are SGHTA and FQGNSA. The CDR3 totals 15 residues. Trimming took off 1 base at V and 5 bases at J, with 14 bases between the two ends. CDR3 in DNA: TGTGCCAGCAGCTTAGAAGGTCTGAGGCATACTGAAGCTTTCTTT. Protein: CASSLEGLRHTEAFF.

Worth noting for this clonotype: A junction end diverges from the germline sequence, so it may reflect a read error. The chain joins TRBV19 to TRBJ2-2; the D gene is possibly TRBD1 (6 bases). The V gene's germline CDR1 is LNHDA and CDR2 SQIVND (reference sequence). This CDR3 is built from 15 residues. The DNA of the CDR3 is TGTCCCAGTACTATCCGTGGGCAGGGGTACGGGGAGCTGTTTTTT. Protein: CPSTIRGQGYGELFF.

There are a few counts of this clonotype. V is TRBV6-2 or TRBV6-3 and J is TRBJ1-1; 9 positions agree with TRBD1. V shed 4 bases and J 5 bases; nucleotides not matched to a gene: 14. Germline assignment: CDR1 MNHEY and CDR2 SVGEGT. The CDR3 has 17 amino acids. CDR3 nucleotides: TGTGCCAGCAGTTCACCCTTCTCGGACAGGGGTGGAACTGAAGCTTTCTTT. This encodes CASSSPFSDRGGTEAFF.

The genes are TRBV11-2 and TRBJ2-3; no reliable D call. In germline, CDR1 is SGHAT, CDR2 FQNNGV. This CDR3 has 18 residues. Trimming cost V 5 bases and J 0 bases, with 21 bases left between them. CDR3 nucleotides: TGTGCCAGCAGCGCCTGGTTTGCTGTTCTGCGAAGCACAGATACGCAGTATTTT. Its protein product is CASSAWFAVLRSTDTQYF. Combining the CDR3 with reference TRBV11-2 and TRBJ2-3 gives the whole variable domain EAGVAQSPRYKIIEKRQSVAFWCNPISGHATLYWYQQILGQGPKLLIQFQNNGVVDDSQLPKDRFSAERLKGVDSTLKIQPAKLEDSAVYLCASSAWFAVLRSTDTQYFGPGTRLTVL.

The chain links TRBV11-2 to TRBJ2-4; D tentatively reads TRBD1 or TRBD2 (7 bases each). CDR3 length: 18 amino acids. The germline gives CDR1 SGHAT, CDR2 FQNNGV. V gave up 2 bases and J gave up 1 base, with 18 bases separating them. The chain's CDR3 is CASSLWGTAGLAKNIQYF. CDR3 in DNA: TGTGCCAGCAGCTTATGGGGGACAGCGGGGCTGGCCAAAAACATTCAGTACTTC.

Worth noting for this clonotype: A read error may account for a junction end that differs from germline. The CDR3 reads CASSQGAGDKQYF. The DNA of the CDR3 is TGCGCCAGCAGCCAAGGGGCGGGAGATAAGCAGTATTTT. The chain carries TRBV4-3 and TRBJ2-3, with 7 bases fitting TRBD2. This CDR3 is built from 13 residues. Germline CDR1 is LGHNA and CDR2 is YSLEER.

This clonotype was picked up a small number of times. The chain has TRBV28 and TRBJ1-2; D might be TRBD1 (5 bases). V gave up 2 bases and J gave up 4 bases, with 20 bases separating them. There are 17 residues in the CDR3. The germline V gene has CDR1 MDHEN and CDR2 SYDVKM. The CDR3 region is CASSLGTGGSVGYGYTF. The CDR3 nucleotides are TGTGCCAGCAGTTTAGGTACTGGGGGTTCGGTCGGCTATGGCTACACCTTC.

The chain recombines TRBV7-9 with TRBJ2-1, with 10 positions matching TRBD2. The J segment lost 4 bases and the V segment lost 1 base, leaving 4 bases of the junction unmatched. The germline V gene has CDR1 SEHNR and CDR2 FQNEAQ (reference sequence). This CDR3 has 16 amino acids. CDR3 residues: CASSLVELAGYNEQFF. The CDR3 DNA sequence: TGTGCCAGCAGCTTAGTGGAACTAGCGGGGTACAATGAGCAGTTCTTC.

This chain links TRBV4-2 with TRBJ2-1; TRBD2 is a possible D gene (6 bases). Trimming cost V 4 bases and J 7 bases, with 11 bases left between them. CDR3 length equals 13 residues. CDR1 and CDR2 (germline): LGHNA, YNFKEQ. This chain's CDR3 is CASSRGGANEQFF. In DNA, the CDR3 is TGTGCCAGCAGCCGAGGCGGGGCGAATGAGCAGTTCTTC.

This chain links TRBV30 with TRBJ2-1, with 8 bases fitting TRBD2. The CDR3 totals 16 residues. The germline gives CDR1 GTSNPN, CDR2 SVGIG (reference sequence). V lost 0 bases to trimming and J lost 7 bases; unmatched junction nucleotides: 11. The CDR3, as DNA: TGTGCCTGGAGTGTACTAGGAGCGGGAGAGGGTAATGAGCAGTTCTTC. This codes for CAWSVLGAGEGNEQFF.

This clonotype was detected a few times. The CDR3: CASKAELDQPQHF. The CDR3 DNA sequence: TGCGCCAGCAAAGCAGAGCTGGATCAGCCCCAGCATTTT. This chain connects TRBV5-1 to TRBJ1-5; no definite D call. CDR3 length: 13 residues. Germline V gene lookup returns CDR1 SGHRS and CDR2 YFSETQ. Trimming took off 6 bases at V and 5 bases at J, with 12 bases between the two ends.

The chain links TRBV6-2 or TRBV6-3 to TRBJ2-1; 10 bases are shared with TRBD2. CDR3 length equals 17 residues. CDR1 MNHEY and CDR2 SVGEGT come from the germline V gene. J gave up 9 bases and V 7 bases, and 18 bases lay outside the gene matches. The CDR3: CASTKYTFSGRAAEQFF. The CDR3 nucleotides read TGTGCCAGCACCAAATATACATTCAGCGGGAGGGCGGCTGAGCAGTTCTTC.

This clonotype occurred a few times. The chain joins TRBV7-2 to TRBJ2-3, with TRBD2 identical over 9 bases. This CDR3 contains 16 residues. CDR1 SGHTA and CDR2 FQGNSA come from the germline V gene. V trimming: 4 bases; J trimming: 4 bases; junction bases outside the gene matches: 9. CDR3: CASSYGGGRVSDTQYF. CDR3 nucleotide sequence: TGTGCCAGCAGCTACGGGGGCGGGAGGGTCTCAGATACGCAGTATTTT.

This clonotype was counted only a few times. The CDR3 loop is CASSLARLAGGETQYF. The CDR3 bases are TGTGCCAGCAGCTTAGCGAGACTAGCCGGTGGTGAGACCCAGTACTTC. The gene calls are TRBV7-9 and TRBJ2-5, with TRBD2 identical over 7 bases. After removal of 0 bases from V and 5 bases from J, the junction contained 9 bases not matched to a gene. This CDR3 spans 16 amino acids. Germline-derived CDR1 and CDR2 are SEHNR and FQNEAQ (reference sequence).

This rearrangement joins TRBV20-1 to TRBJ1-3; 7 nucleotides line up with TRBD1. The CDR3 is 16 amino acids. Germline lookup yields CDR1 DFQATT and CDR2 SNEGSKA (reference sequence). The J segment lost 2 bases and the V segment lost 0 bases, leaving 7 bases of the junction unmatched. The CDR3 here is CSARDFGRGTGNTIYF. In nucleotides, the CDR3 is TGCAGTGCTAGAGATTTTGGCAGGGGGACTGGAAACACCATATATTTT.

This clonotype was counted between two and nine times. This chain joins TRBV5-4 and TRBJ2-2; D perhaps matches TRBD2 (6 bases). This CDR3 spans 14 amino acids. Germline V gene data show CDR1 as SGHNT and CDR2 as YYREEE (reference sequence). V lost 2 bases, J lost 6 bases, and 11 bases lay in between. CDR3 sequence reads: CASSFVTSPGELFF. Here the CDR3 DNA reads TGTGCCAGCAGCTTCGTAACTAGCCCCGGGGAGCTGTTTTTT.

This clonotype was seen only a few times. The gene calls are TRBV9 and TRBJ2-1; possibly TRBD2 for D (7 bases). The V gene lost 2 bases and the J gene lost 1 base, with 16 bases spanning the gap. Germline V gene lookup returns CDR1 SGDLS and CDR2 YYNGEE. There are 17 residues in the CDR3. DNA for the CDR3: TGTGCCAGCAGCGTGGGGGGGCTAGCGCCTTCCTACAATGAGCAGTTCTTC. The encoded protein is CASSVGGLAPSYNEQFF.

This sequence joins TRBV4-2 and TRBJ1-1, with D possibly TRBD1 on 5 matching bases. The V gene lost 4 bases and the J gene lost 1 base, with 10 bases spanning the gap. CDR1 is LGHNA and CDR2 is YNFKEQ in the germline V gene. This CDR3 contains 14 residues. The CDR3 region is CASSRETGNTEAFF. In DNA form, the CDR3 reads TGTGCCAGCAGCCGAGAAACAGGGAACACTGAAGCTTTCTTT.

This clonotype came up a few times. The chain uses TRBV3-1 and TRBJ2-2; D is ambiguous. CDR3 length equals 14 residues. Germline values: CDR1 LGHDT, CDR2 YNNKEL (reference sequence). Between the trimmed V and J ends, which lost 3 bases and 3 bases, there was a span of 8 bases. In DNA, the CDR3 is TGTGCCAGCAGCCAGAGAGCATACACCGGGGAGCTGTTTTTT. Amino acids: CASSQRAYTGELFF.

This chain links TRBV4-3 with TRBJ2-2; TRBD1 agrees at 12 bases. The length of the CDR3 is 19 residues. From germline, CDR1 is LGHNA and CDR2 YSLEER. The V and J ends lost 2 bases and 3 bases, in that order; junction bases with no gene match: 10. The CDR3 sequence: CASSQSGTGGAGDTGELFF. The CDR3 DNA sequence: TGCGCCAGCAGCCAATCCGGGACAGGGGGCGCAGGGGACACCGGGGAGCTGTTTTTT.

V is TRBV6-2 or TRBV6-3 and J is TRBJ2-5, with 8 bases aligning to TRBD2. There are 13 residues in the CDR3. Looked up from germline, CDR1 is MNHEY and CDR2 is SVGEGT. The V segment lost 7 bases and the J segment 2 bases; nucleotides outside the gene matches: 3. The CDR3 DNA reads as TGTGCCAGCAACATAGCGGGGCAAGAGACCCAGTACTTC. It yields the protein CASNIAGQETQYF.

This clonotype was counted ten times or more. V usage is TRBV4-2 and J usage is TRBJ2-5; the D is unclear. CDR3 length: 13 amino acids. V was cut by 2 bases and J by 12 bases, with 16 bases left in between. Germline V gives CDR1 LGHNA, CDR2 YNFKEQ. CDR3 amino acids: CASSQLGSGSKYF. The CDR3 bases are TGTGCCAGCAGCCAACTTGGTTCGGGCAGCAAGTACTTC.

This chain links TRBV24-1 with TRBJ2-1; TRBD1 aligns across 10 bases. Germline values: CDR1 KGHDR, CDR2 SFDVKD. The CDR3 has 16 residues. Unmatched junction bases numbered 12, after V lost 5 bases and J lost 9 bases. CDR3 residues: CATSAYPRDRGGEQFF. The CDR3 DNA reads TGTGCCACCAGTGCCTACCCCCGGGACAGGGGTGGTGAGCAGTTCTTC.